Reported below is one T cell receptor beta chain. This clonotype came up many times. It lacks a known antigen. Base qualities are not recorded, but no much larger clone differs from it by a single base. The data originate from a study of molecular identifiers for immune sequencing clone quantification (dated by TCRdb to about 2018). Background on the whole study: For a replicate experiment, RNA from roughly 20,000 or 100,000 naive CD8 T cells was divided into five aliquots, and four of the five aliquots were sequenced. The study was a methods study using CD8 T cells to benchmark molecular-identifier clustering-based TCR repertoire sequencing (MIDCIRS) and TCR RNA copy counting.

Libraries of naive CD8 T cells were generated from around 20,000 to 1,000,000 sorted cells, with 10%, 30% or 50% of the purified RNA used. Naive CD8 T cells, defined as CD8+CD4-CCR7+CD45RA+, were FACS-sorted into RLT Plus buffer on a BD FACSAria II. To test detection sensitivity, Jurkat RNA equivalent to about eleven TCR copies was spiked into samples of about 19,000-1,100,000 naive CD8 T cells. Enrichment of CD8 T cells was done with RosetteSep CD8+ T Cell Enrichment Cocktail plus Ficoll-Paque, and ACK red cell lysis came afterward. V lost 5 bases and J lost 6 bases; the stretch between them is 14 bases long. The CDR3 holds 13 amino acids from the cysteine to the phenylalanine. Just the 39-base CDR3 DNA is kept, in frame starting at base 1. Paper-wide results and their limitations: Spiked-in Jurkat TCR RNA (10 copies' worth), which is not part of the donor repertoire, was contained in the naive libraries. About 3.1 recovered TCR RNA copies per cell were obtained by modeling, versus about 9.7 by digital PCR, implying a capture efficiency of about 30%. Highly expanded clone sizes could be underestimated because identical TCR molecules may share a barcode. In CMV-specific effector cells, clones with more than 20 RNA copies contained over 98% of molecules, whereas in naive cells such clones contained under 1% of molecules. Even against a background of 750,000 to 1,000,000 naive CD8 T cells, spiked-in Jurkat TCR RNA amounting to a single cell's worth was reported to be detectable. When barcode sub-clustering was left out, chimeric consensus sequences inflated TCR diversity, with chimeras reaching as high as 47%.

Library creation used PCR. For sequencing, an Illumina HiSeq 4000 was employed. Preparation of bulk TCR libraries followed a previously described approach, with the TCR primers listed in Table S5. The Qiagen AllPrep DNA/RNA kit was used to purify total RNA. Before analysis, reads from multiple sequencing runs of one library were combined. In the paper's pipeline: Only reads with exact TCR constant sequence were kept, trimmed to 150 nt, and grouped by their 12-nt molecular barcodes. Reads inside each barcode group were sub-clustered using a 15% Levenshtein threshold, and a quality-weighted consensus sequence was constructed for each RNA molecule. Non-functional sequences were filtered out, along with any lower-count sequence sitting one edit away from another sequence. Barcode sub-clusters with fewer than 20% of the maximum read count were removed, based on fitting two negative binomial distributions. TCRdb reanalyzed the raw reads on its own, using fastp at Q25 for trimming and MiXCR for clone calling, and kept in-frame beta chains. Each CDR3 protein appears once, grouped with its most common genes and DNA. TCRdb, not the authors, supplied the V and J calls. The sample table lists hundreds of thousands of distinct CDR3 sequences, 15% to 20% of them with a count of one. Roughly 0.83% of the sample lies in the top ten.

The source of this sequence is a human donor in good health. Some libraries in this study had Jurkat cell RNA spiked in. The sample comprised naive CD8+ T cells from blood, with Jurkat cell RNA spiked in. Explained via the paper, the cell subset or site label denotes: FACS-sorted CD8+CD4-CCR7+CD45RA+ naive T cells. The sequence links TRBV5-3 to TRBJ2-5; the D region possibly corresponds to TRBD2 (6 bases align). TRBV5-3 is flagged as an ORF with uncertain function. CDR3 protein: CARRSGLRKTQYF. The DNA sequence is TGTGCCAGAAGATCGGGACTGCGGAAGACCCAGTACTTC.